This entry describes one TCR beta chain. This record comes from a study of shared clonotypes between healthy human individuals. CD45RO-negative, CCR7-positively selected cells formed the naive CD8 fraction, excluding terminally differentiated effector memory CD45RA+ cells. Template for every sorted-subset replicate PCR totaled approximately 0.2 ug DNA, approximately 30,000 T cell genomes. Original data processing: Because ImmunoSEQ provided only junction sequences with no quality scores, the filtering differed. Here immunoSEQ multiplex PCR was the method, and the copy in TCRdb shows in-frame clones only, minus some. V and J calls and clone size follow that table, whereas D and trimming were derived from the DNA. The sample carries approximately 2,000,000 clones, around 95% recorded once. Material for sequencing was naive CD8+ T cells from PBMCs. The receptor was derived from a man aged 18 to 29 in good health. Some clones in this sample may be carry-over from other donors' samples.

CDR3 loop: CASSRDNYGYTF. The CDR3 DNA reads TGTGCCAGCAGCCGGGACAACTATGGCTACACCTTC. The chain has TRBV7-9 and TRBJ1-2, with D tentatively TRBD1 (5 bases). Germline loops: CDR1 SEHNR, CDR2 FQNEAQ (reference sequence). V was trimmed by 5 bases and J by 2 bases, leaving 6 bases between them. This CDR3 contains 12 residues.